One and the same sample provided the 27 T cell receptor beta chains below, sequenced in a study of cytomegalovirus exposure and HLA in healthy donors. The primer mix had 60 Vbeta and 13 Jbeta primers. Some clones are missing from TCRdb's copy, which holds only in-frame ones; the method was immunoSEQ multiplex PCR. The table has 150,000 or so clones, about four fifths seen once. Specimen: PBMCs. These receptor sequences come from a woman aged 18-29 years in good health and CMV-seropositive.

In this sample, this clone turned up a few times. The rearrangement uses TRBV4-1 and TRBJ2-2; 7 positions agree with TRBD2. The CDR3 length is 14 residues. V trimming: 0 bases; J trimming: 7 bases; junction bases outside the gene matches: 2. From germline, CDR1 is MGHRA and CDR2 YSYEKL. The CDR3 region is CASSQDGGYGELFF. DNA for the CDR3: TGCGCCAGCAGCCAAGACGGGGGGTACGGGGAGCTGTTTTTT.

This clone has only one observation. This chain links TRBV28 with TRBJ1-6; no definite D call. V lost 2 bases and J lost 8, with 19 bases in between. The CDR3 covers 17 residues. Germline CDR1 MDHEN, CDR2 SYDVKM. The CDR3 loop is CASSLGGSGRLYSPLHF. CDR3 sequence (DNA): TGTGCCAGCAGTTTAGGCGGGTCTGGGAGGTTGTATTCACCCCTCCACTTT. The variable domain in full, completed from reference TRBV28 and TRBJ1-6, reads DVKVTQSSRYLVKRTGEKVFLECVQDMDHENMFWYRQDPGLGLRLIYFSYDVKMKEKGDIPEGYSVSREKKERFSLILESASTNQTSMYLCASSLGGSGRLYSPLHFGNGTRLTVT.

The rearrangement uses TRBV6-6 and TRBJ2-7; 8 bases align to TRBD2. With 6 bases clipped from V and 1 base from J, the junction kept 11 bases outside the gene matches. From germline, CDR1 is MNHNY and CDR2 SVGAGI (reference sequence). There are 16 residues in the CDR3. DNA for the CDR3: TGTGCCAGCAGCCCGGCTCGGGGGGGGATGTCCTACGAGCAGTACTTC. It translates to CASSPARGGMSYEQYF.

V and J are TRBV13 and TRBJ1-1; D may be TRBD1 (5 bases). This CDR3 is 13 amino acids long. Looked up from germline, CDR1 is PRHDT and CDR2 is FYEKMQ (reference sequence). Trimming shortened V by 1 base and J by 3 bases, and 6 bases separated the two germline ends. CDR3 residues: CASSLEGDTEAFF. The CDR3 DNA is TGTGCCAGCAGCTTAGAAGGGGACACTGAAGCTTTCTTT.

The CDR3 sequence: CASSGDSLTGELFF. Here the CDR3 DNA reads TGTGCCAGCAGTGGGGACAGCTTAACCGGGGAGCTGTTTTTT. V is TRBV6-5 and J is TRBJ2-2; 7 positions match TRBD1. The V and J ends lost 5 bases and 5 bases, in that order; junction bases with no gene match: 5. CDR3 length equals 14 residues. The germline CDR1 and CDR2 sequences are MNHEY and SVGAGI.

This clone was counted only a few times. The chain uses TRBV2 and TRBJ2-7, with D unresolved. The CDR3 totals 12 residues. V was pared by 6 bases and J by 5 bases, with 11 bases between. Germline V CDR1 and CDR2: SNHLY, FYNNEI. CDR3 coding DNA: TGTGCCAGCAGCGCGAGGAACCACGAGCAGTACTTC. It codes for CASSARNHEQYF.

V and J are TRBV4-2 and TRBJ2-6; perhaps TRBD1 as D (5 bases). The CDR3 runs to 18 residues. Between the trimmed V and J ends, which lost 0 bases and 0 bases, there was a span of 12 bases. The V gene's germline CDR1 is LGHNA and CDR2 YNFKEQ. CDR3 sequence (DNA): TGTGCCAGCAGCCAAGAATGGGCAGGGCGCTCTGGGGCCAACGTCCTGACTTTC. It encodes CASSQEWAGRSGANVLTF.

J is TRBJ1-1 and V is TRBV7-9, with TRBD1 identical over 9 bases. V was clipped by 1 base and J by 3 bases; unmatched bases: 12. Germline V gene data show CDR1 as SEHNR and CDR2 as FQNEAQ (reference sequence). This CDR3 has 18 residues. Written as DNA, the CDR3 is TGTGCCAGCAGCTTAGTATCCGGGACAGGGTACAGGGACACTGAAGCTTTCTTT. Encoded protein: CASSLVSGTGYRDTEAFF. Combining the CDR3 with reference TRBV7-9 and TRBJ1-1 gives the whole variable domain DTGVSQNPRHKITKRGQNVTFRCDPISEHNRLYWYRQTLGQGPEFLTYFQNEAQLEKSRLLSDRFSAERPKGSFSTLEIQRTEQGDSAMYLCASSLVSGTGYRDTEAFFGQGTRLTVV.

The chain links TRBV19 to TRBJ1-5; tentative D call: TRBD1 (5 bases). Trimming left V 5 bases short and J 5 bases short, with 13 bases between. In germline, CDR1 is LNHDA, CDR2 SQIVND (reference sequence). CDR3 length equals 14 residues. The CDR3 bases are TGTGCCAGTAGTTTTACAGACAGAGATCAGCCCCAGCATTTT. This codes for CASSFTDRDQPQHF.

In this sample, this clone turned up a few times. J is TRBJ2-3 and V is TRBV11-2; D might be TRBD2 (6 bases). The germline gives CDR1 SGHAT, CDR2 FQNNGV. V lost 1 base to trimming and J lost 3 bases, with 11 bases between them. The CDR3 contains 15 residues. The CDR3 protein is CASSLATSYTDTQYF. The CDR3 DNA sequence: TGTGCCAGCAGCTTAGCGACTAGTTATACAGATACGCAGTATTTT.

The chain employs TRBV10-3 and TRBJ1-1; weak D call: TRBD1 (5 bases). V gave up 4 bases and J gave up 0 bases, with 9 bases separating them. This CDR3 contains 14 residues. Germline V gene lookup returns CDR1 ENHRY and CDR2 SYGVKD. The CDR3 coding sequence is TGTGCCATCAGTGCGGGGGAGATGAACACTGAAGCTTTCTTT. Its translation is CAISAGEMNTEAFF.

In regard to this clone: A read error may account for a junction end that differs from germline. CDR3 region: CATSLRARTRPLHF. CDR3 in DNA: TGTGCCACCAGTTTGAGGGCCCGGACGAGACCCCTCCACTTT. This rearrangement joins TRBV6-5 to TRBJ1-6; D is uncertain. The CDR3 extends over 14 amino acids. CDR1 MNHEY and CDR2 SVGAGI come from the germline V gene.

CDR3 nucleotide sequence: TGTGCCAGCAGCCTACTAAGGGAGTCGCGCTCCTACAATGAGCAGTTCTTC. This translates into CASSLLRESRSYNEQFF. The rearrangement links TRBV11-2 to TRBJ2-1; a possible D gene is TRBD2 (5 bases). Trimming stripped 5 bases from V and 0 bases from J, with 17 bases between. In germline, CDR1 is SGHAT, CDR2 FQNNGV. The CDR3 is made up of 17 amino acids.

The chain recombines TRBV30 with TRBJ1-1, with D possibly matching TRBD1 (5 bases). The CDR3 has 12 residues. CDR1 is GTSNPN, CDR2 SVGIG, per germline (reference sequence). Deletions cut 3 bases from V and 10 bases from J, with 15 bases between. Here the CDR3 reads CAWSPGVGGAFF. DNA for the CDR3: TGTGCCTGGAGCCCGGGGGTGGGGGGAGCTTTCTTT.

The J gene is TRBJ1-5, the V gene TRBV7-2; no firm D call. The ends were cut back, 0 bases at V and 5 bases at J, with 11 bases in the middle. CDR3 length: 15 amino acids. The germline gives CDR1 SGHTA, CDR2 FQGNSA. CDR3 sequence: CASSLARGSDQPQHF. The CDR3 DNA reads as TGTGCCAGCAGCTTAGCTCGCGGGTCGGATCAGCCCCAGCATTTT.

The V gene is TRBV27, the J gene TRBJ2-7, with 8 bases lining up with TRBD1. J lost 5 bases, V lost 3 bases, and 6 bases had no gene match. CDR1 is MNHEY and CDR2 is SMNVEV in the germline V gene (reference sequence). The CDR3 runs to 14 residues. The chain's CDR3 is CASSLSTGGHEQYF. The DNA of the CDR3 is TGTGCCAGCAGTTTGAGTACAGGGGGTCACGAGCAGTACTTC.

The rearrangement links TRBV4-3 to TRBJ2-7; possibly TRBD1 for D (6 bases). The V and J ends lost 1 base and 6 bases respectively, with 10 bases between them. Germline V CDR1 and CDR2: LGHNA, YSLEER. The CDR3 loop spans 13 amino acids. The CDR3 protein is CASSQAGDGEQYF. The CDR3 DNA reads TGCGCCAGCAGCCAAGCAGGGGATGGCGAGCAGTACTTC.

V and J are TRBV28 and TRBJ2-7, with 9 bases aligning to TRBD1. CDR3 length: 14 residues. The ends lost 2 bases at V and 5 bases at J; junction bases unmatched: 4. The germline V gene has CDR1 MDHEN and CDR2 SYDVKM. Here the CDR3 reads CASSLPGQGHEQYF. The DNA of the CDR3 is TGTGCCAGCAGTTTACCGGGACAGGGCCACGAGCAGTACTTC.

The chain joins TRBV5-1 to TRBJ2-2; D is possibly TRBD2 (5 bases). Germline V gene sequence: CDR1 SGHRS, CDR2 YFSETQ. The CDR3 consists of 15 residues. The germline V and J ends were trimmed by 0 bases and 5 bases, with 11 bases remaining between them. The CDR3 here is CASSLEGSSTGELFF. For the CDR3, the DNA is TGCGCCAGCAGCTTGGAAGGGAGTTCAACCGGGGAGCTGTTTTTT.

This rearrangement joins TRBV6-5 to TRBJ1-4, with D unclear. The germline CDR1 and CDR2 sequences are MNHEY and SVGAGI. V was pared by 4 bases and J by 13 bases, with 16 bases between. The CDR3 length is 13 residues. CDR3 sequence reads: CASSSHPSAGLFF. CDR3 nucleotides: TGTGCCAGCAGTTCCCACCCGTCTGCGGGACTGTTTTTT.

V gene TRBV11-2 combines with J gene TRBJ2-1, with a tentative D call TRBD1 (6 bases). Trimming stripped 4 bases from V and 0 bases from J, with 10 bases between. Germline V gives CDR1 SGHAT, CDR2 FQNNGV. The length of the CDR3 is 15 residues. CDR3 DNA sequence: TGTGCCAGCAGCTCGATACAGGGCTCCTACAATGAGCAGTTCTTC. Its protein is CASSSIQGSYNEQFF.

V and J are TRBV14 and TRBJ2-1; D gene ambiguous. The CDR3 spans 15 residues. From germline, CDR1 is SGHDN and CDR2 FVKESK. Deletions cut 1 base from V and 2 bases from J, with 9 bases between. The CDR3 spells CASSQGPGTYNEQFF. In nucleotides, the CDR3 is TGTGCCAGCAGCCAAGGCCCGGGTACCTACAATGAGCAGTTCTTC.

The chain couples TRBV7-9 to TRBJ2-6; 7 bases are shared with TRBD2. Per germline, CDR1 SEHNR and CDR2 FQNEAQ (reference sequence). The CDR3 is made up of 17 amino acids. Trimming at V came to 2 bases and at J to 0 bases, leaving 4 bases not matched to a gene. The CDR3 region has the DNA TGTGCCAGCAGCTTACTGGGGGGGAACTCTGGGGCCAACGTCCTGACTTTC. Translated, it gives CASSLLGGNSGANVLTF.

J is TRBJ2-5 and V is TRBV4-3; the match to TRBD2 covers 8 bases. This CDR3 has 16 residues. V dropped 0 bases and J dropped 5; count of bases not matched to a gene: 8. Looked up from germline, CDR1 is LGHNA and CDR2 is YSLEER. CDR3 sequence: CASSQDTGGAAETQYF. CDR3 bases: TGCGCCAGCAGCCAAGATACGGGGGGGGCCGCCGAGACCCAGTACTTC.

CDR3 in amino acids: CASSYSPGGSGNTIYF. Here the CDR3 DNA reads TGTGCCAGCAGTTATTCACCAGGGGGATCCGGAAACACCATATATTTT. This chain uses TRBV6-5 with TRBJ1-3; 7 nucleotides match TRBD1. This CDR3 comprises 16 residues. Germline trimming cut 3 bases from V and 4 bases from J; bases unmatched to any gene: 9. Germline V gene lookup returns CDR1 MNHEY and CDR2 SVGAGI.

CDR3 in amino acids: CASGPNNSPLHF. CDR3 DNA sequence: TGTGCCAGCGGGCCGAATAATTCACCCCTCCACTTT. The V call is TRBV9, the J call TRBJ1-6; D gene uncertain. This CDR3 has 12 amino acids. Trimming pared 7 bases from V and 5 bases from J, leaving 7 bases between. Per germline, CDR1 SGDLS and CDR2 YYNGEE.

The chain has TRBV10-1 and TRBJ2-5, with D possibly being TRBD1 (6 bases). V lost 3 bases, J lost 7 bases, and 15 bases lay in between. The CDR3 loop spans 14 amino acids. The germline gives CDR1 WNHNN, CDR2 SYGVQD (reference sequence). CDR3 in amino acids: CASSDLDSLGTQYF. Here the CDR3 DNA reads TGCGCCAGCAGTGACCTGGACAGCCTAGGGACCCAGTACTTC.